This entry describes one T cell receptor (beta chain). TCRdb's table, derived via immunoSEQ multiplex PCR, lists solely in-frame clones and lacks some. This repertoire shows about 26,000 clones, 90% found once; its top ten account for less than 8.5%. This sample is part of a study of blood T cell repertoires in COVID-19. At the level of the study: Acute and convalescent COVID-19 specimens originated in the United States, Italy and Spain.

Germline V CDR1 and CDR2: LNHDA, SQIVND (reference sequence). V dropped 3 bases and J dropped 4 bases, with 7 bases sitting between them. The CDR3 totals 13 residues. The chain recombines TRBV19 with TRBJ2-1, with no clear D. Sequencing was carried out using peripheral blood. The clonotype originates from a human donor in a cohort sampled during active COVID-19. The CDR3 coding sequence is TGTGCCAGTAGTATCACTTATTACAATGAGCAGTTCTTC. Amino acids: CASSITYYNEQFF.